These 18 T cell receptor beta chains came from one sample sequenced in a study of cytomegalovirus exposure and HLA in healthy donors. The PCR was carried out with 60 Vbeta primers and 13 Jbeta primers. Measured with immunoSEQ multiplex PCR; TCRdb has only the in-frame clones, and not every one. Among 60,000 to 70,000 clones listed, 80% were seen once. Sequencing used PBMCs. The receptor set was obtained from a woman younger than 45 in good health and CMV-seronegative.

This chain connects TRBV11-2 to TRBJ1-4; no reliable D call. The V gene lost 5 bases and the J gene lost 5 bases, with 18 bases spanning the gap. This CDR3 region has 16 residues. CDR1 and CDR2 (germline): SGHAT, FQNNGV. The CDR3 loop is CASSQAGSLHNEKLFF. CDR3 nucleotides: TGTGCCAGCAGCCAAGCGGGTTCCCTACACAATGAAAAACTGTTTTTT.

The V and J genes are TRBV6-5 and TRBJ2-7; 11 positions agree with TRBD2. The germline CDR1 and CDR2 sequences are MNHEY and SVGAGI. With 5 bases clipped from V and 7 bases from J, the junction kept 4 bases outside the gene matches. The CDR3 totals 13 residues. CDR3 in amino acids: CASSATSGNEQYF. The CDR3, as DNA: TGTGCCAGCAGTGCGACTAGCGGGAATGAGCAGTACTTC.

The CDR3 sequence: CASSGRTGYYEQYF. The CDR3 coding sequence is TGTGCCAGCAGCGGCCGGACAGGATACTACGAGCAGTACTTC. The chain employs TRBV7-8 and TRBJ2-7, with TRBD1 identical over 7 bases. The germline gives CDR1 SGHVS, CDR2 FQNEAQ. The CDR3 totals 14 residues. Trimming took 5 bases from V and 3 from J; bases not matched to a gene: 7. The entire variable domain, with the rest obtained from reference TRBV7-8 and TRBJ2-7, is as follows: GAGVSQSPRYKVAKRGQDVALRCDPISGHVSLFWYQQALGQGPEFLTYFQNEAQLDKSGLPSDRFFAERPEGSVSTLKIQRTQQEDSAVYLCASSGRTGYYEQYFGPGTRLTVT.

The V and J genes are TRBV7-9 and TRBJ2-3; 8 bases are shared with TRBD2. V gave up 1 base and J gave up 3 bases; unmatched junction bases: 0. Germline CDR1 is SEHNR and CDR2 is FQNEAQ (reference sequence). This CDR3 has 14 amino acids. The CDR3 sequence is CASSLGLATDTQYF. The CDR3 nucleotides read TGTGCCAGCAGCTTAGGACTAGCGACAGATACGCAGTATTTT.

V and J are TRBV7-2 and TRBJ2-7, with D unclear. CDR1 and CDR2 (germline): SGHTA, FQGNSA. This CDR3 region has 14 residues. V lost 6 bases to trimming and J lost 1 base, with 13 bases between them. The CDR3 DNA reads TGTGCCAGCAGGAGCTGGTCAACTTCCTACGAGCAGTACTTC. This gives the protein CASRSWSTSYEQYF. The full variable domain, with the rest looked up from reference TRBV7-2 and TRBJ2-7, is GAGVSQSPSNKVTEKGKDVELRCDPISGHTALYWYRQSLGQGLEFLIYFQGNSAPDKSGLPSDRFSAERTGGSVSTLTIQRTQQEDSAVYLCASRSWSTSYEQYFGPGTRLTVT.

A few counts support this clone. One end of the junction fails to match germline, which may point to a read error. V is TRBV30 and J is TRBJ2-7; 8 nucleotides agree with TRBD2. CDR1 GTSNPN and CDR2 SVGIG come from the germline V gene (reference sequence). The length of the CDR3 is 11 residues. The CDR3 here is CAWVKWTSRDF. The CDR3 DNA follows: TGTGCCTGGGTTAAGTGGACTAGCCGGGACTTC.

The chain uses TRBV19 and TRBJ2-7; 8 bases are a match to TRBD2. The CDR3 is 14 amino acids. V lost 6 bases to trimming and J lost 2 bases; unmatched junction nucleotides: 6. CDR1 LNHDA and CDR2 SQIVND come from the germline V gene (reference sequence). The CDR3 here is CASRTGGPPYEQYF. The CDR3 DNA sequence: TGTGCCAGTAGAACGGGGGGGCCTCCCTACGAGCAGTACTTC.

The rearrangement joins TRBV5-1 to TRBJ2-3, with 9 bases lining up with TRBD1. Trimming cost V 4 bases and J 0 bases; bases outside gene matches: 12. CDR1 and CDR2 from the germline V gene are SGHRS and YFSETQ. The CDR3 sequence is 18 residues long. CDR3 in DNA: TGCGCCAGCAGCAGTGACAGGGGGGCCTTTTCTAGCACAGATACGCAGTATTTT. It is translated as CASSSDRGAFSSTDTQYF.

The chain has TRBV27 and TRBJ1-2; D not certain. Between the trimmed V and J ends, which lost 3 bases and 0 bases, there was a span of 5 bases. The CDR3 sequence is 13 residues long. Germline CDR1 MNHEY, CDR2 SMNVEV (reference sequence). DNA of the CDR3: TGTGCCAGCAGTTTCGGGACTAACTATGGCTACACCTTC. Amino acids: CASSFGTNYGYTF.

The chain recombines TRBV10-2 with TRBJ1-2; 10 bases align to TRBD1. The CDR3 has 15 residues. V was clipped by 3 bases and J by 7 bases; unmatched bases: 8. Germline V gene data show CDR1 as WSHSY and CDR2 as SAAADI. The CDR3 DNA follows: TGCGCCAGCAGTGACCCCGGGACAGGGGCTTTTGGCTACACCTTC. Amino acid sequence: CASSDPGTGAFGYTF.

This chain links TRBV29-1 with TRBJ2-1, with D unclear. Germline V gives CDR1 SQVTM, CDR2 ANQGSEA. V lost 4 bases, J lost 2 bases, and 3 bases lay in between. This CDR3 has 11 amino acids. In DNA form, the CDR3 reads TGCAGCGTTGCCACCTACAATGAGCAGTTCTTC. Protein sequence: CSVATYNEQFF.

The rearrangement joins TRBV29-1 to TRBJ1-1; D is perhaps TRBD1 (6 bases). V gave up 5 bases and J gave up 4 bases, with 8 bases separating them. Germline assignment: CDR1 SQVTM and CDR2 ANQGSEA. The CDR3 extends over 11 amino acids. DNA of the CDR3: TGCAGCGTTAGAGGGGGCACTGAAGCTTTCTTT. This translates into CSVRGGTEAFF.

V usage is TRBV10-3 and J usage is TRBJ2-6; D ambiguous. Trimming shortened V by 0 bases and J by 0 bases, and 6 bases separated the two germline ends. The CDR3 runs to 16 residues. Germline CDR1 reads ENHRY; CDR2 reads SYGVKD. CDR3 DNA: TGTGCCATCAGTGAGTCCGCGGACTCTGGGGCCAACGTCCTGACTTTC. Its translation: CAISESADSGANVLTF.

The J gene is TRBJ2-3, the V gene TRBV10-1, with TRBD2 identical over 9 bases. The CDR3 sequence is 14 residues long. With 4 bases clipped from V and 3 bases from J, the junction kept 2 bases outside the gene matches. Germline loops: CDR1 WNHNN, CDR2 SYGVQD (reference sequence). DNA for the CDR3: TGCGCCAGCAGTGTTAGCGGGAGAACAGATACGCAGTATTTT. Protein: CASSVSGRTDTQYF.

V is TRBV5-4 and J is TRBJ1-1; D unresolved. V was clipped by 7 bases and J by 1 base, with 8 bases between them. CDR1 is SGHNT and CDR2 is YYREEE in the germline V gene (reference sequence). The CDR3 has 12 residues. CDR3 in amino acids: CASGPENTEAFF. The CDR3, as DNA: TGTGCCAGCGGCCCTGAGAACACTGAAGCTTTCTTT.

V usage is TRBV14 and J usage is TRBJ1-1, with 9 bases fitting TRBD1. Looked up from germline, CDR1 is SGHDN and CDR2 is FVKESK. The J segment lost 1 base and the V segment lost 4 bases, leaving 7 bases of the junction unmatched. The CDR3 consists of 16 residues. The CDR3 reads CASSRGQGHTNTEAFF. CDR3 sequence (DNA): TGTGCCAGCAGCCGGGGACAGGGTCATACGAACACTGAAGCTTTCTTT.

The rearrangement uses TRBV9 and TRBJ2-3; D possibly corresponds to TRBD1 (5 bases). The CDR3 runs 14 residues. V was pared by 4 bases and J by 4 bases, with 13 bases between. Germline-derived CDR1 and CDR2 are SGDLS and YYNGEE. The CDR3 protein is CASSIRQSADTQYF. The CDR3 DNA follows: TGTGCCAGCAGCATCCGACAGTCCGCAGATACGCAGTATTTT.

This sequence joins TRBV15 and TRBJ1-2; TRBD1 is a possible D gene (5 bases). Germline values: CDR1 LNHNV, CDR2 YYDKDF (reference sequence). The CDR3 is 14 amino acids. V was trimmed by 0 bases and J by 7 bases, leaving 12 bases between them. CDR3 amino acids: CATSRDGAGTGYTF. Here the CDR3 DNA reads TGTGCCACCAGCAGAGATGGGGCGGGGACTGGCTACACCTTC.